A selection of T cell receptor beta chains follows, all from one sample in a study of metastatic and nonmetastatic thyroid tumors. MiXCR re-clonotyped the PCR reads for TCRdb. The sample includes roughly 18,000 clones, around a third of them seen just once. The sample taken for sequencing was tumor tissue. The receptors come from a male donor with papillary thyroid cancer or a benign thyroid nodule (not recorded which). Some clones in this sample may be carry-over from other donors' samples. Each CDR3 is given with its conserved first and last residue. The order of the fields is V gene, CDR3 protein.

TRBV9	CASTGSNEKLFF
TRBV28	CASTSETPSDGRGYTF
TRBV4-1	CASRPRTGQNTEAFF
TRBV18	CASSRSRNTEAFF
TRBV27	CASSPSGTSVAGEQFF
TRBV7-2	CASSLLGVSSYEQYF
TRBV14	CASSPYLANEQFF
TRBV6-2/TRBV6-3	CASSYSEGGWKFF
TRBV27	CASVKRGSQLF
TRBV6-1	CISRESSGSNFLTF
TRBV14	CASSLWGASYNEQFF
TRBV20-1	CSARPGDRAYEQYF
TRBV4-2	CASSQASGPSDTQYF
TRBV5-4	CASTDRSSGNTIYF
TRBV20-1	CSAKAGLAGTYEQYF
TRBV6-1	CASRRDFYNEQFF
TRBV4-1	CASSQVLGQETGELFF
TRBV6-1	CASSEETAYEQYF
TRBV12-3/TRBV12-4	CASSRGWRFSDEQFF
TRBV20-1	CSAPPPLAGHNEQFF
TRBV4-1	CATYQPGQGRGYTF
TRBV7-9	CAITSQGFGTGELFF
TRBV5-1	CASTASAGVAGVGGQYF
TRBV27	CASSLRTGEVISYEQYF
TRBV6-5	CASSYRTSGYTDTQYF
TRBV15	CATSRDYAGEAFF
TRBV20-1	CRGAEFNEQFF
TRBV7-2	CASSLARTSGRAGELFF
TRBV19	CASILGNTEAFF
TRBV20-1	CSAIRTSGRGDEQFF
TRBV20-1	CSALGQQNTEAFF
TRBV2	CASSEVLLSSGELFF